The present TCR beta chain was sequenced within a study of cytomegalovirus exposure and HLA in healthy donors. Use of 60 Vbeta and 13 Jbeta primers characterized the PCR. Only in-frame clones appear in the TCRdb table, and some are missing; sequencing was by immunoSEQ multiplex PCR. This sample has 200,000 to 250,000 clones, with 75% to 90% found just once. This receptor was taken from a woman in her late teens or twenties in good health and CMV-seronegative. The specimen was PBMCs.

The CDR3 loop reads CASSSNPSRGETQYF. The CDR3 DNA follows: TGTGCCAGCAGCTCCAACCCCTCCAGAGGCGAGACCCAGTACTTC. V gene TRBV11-2 combines with J gene TRBJ2-5; D remains ambiguous. Germline loops: CDR1 SGHAT, CDR2 FQNNGV. The CDR3 runs to 15 residues. The ends were cut back, 4 bases at V and 5 bases at J, with 17 bases in the middle.